The 18 T cell receptor beta chains given below trace back to one sample, sequenced in a study of neurological immune-mediated disorders. In TCRdb, the 5' RACE reads were re-called with MiXCR into one record per CDR3 protein. The sample lists 55,000 to 75,000 distinct CDR3 sequences; 2% to 3% were seen once. Material for sequencing was PBMCs. The receptors stem from a man between 50 and 59 years old with multiple sclerosis.

This clonotype has just a few counts. This may be a read error, as it is one base from a much larger clone. This chain's CDR3 is CASSLTPRETQYF. CDR3 DNA: TGCGCCAGCAGCTTGACACCAAGGGAGACCCAGTACTTC. The V and J genes are TRBV5-1 and TRBJ2-5; D is uncertain. Per the germline V gene, CDR1 is SGHRS and CDR2 is YFSETQ. CDR3 length: 13 residues. Trimming stripped 1 base from V and 5 bases from J, with 9 bases between.

This clonotype came up many times. The chain carries TRBV6-5 and TRBJ1-6; maybe TRBD1 (6 bases). CDR1 and CDR2 from the germline V gene are MNHEY and SVGAGI. The CDR3 covers 15 residues. The V end lost 2 bases, the J end lost 9 bases, and 14 bases lay between the germline ends. Here the CDR3 reads CASSYTQGEGSPLHF. The DNA of the CDR3 is TGTGCCAGCAGTTACACACAGGGAGAGGGTTCACCCCTCCACTTT.

This clonotype was seen repeatedly, ten times or more. This rearrangement joins TRBV4-3 to TRBJ2-7; the D is unclear. Trimming pared 0 bases from V and 7 bases from J, leaving 16 bases between. The CDR3 length is 15 residues. Germline values: CDR1 LGHNA, CDR2 YSLEER. CDR3 in DNA: TGCGCCAGCAGCCAAGATCTATCCGGTCCTGAGGAGCAGTACTTC. This sequence encodes CASSQDLSGPEEQYF.

This clonotype was seen repeatedly, ten times or more. The chain recombines TRBV6-1 with TRBJ2-3; D is perhaps TRBD2 (6 bases). Germline CDR1 is MNHNS and CDR2 is SASEGT. V was clipped by 6 bases and J by 0 bases, with 19 bases between them. CDR3 length: 17 residues. The CDR3 loop reads CASSKPRDSPSTDTQYF. CDR3 DNA: TGTGCCAGCAGCAAACCACGGGACTCCCCGAGCACAGATACGCAGTATTTT.

This clonotype occurred a few times. The rearrangement joins TRBV27 to TRBJ2-2; a possible D gene is TRBD2 (5 bases). V shed 7 bases and J shed 1 base, with 10 bases lying between them. Germline CDR1 MNHEY, CDR2 SMNVEV (reference sequence). The CDR3 is 14 amino acids. DNA of the CDR3: TGTGCCAGCACCTTTGAGGGGAACACCGGGGAGCTGTTTTTT. Its protein product is CASTFEGNTGELFF.

By frequency in the sample, this clonotype is medium-sized. V and J are TRBV5-1 and TRBJ2-6; 7 bases map to TRBD1. Trimming at V came to 7 bases and at J to 2 bases, leaving 6 bases not matched to a gene. CDR1 is SGHRS, CDR2 YFSETQ, per germline. This CDR3 is built from 15 residues. Here the CDR3 DNA reads TGCGCCAGCGGAATGACAGGGACTGGGGCCAACGTCCTGACTTTC. It specifies CASGMTGTGANVLTF.

This clonotype has a count of ten or more. The chain joins TRBV5-1 to TRBJ2-5; D perhaps matches TRBD2 (5 bases). Germline CDR1 reads SGHRS; CDR2 reads YFSETQ. CDR3 size: 14 residues. V lost 2 bases, J lost 5 bases, and 13 bases lay in between. CDR3 sequence: CASSLLGDLETQYF. CDR3 sequence (DNA): TGCGCCAGCAGCTTACTAGGCGATCTGGAGACCCAGTACTTC.

In its sample, this clonotype was seen many times. The V gene is TRBV9, the J gene TRBJ2-2; 7 bases fit TRBD1. Germline V gives CDR1 SGDLS, CDR2 YYNGEE. The CDR3 is 15 residues long. The V and J ends lost 3 bases and 4 bases, in that order; junction bases with no gene match: 6. The CDR3 is CASSATGVGTGELFF. The CDR3 DNA follows: TGTGCCAGCAGCGCCACAGGGGTCGGCACCGGGGAGCTGTTTTTT.

This clonotype was detected many times. The chain uses TRBV6-6 and TRBJ1-2, with D tentatively TRBD1 (6 bases). This CDR3 has 14 residues. V lost 0 bases, J lost 7 bases, and 12 bases lay in between. Per germline, CDR1 MNHNY and CDR2 SVGAGI (reference sequence). In DNA form, the CDR3 reads TGTGCCAGCAGTTACTCGAGGGGGGTGGCTGGCTACACCTTC. Protein: CASSYSRGVAGYTF.

The table lists this clonotype with many counts. This chain links TRBV7-9 with TRBJ2-5; D is possibly TRBD1 (5 bases). The CDR3 has 17 residues. Trimming removed 6 bases at V and 1 base at J, with 21 bases between. Germline CDR1 is SEHNR and CDR2 is FQNEAQ (reference sequence). The CDR3 protein is CASRPPFRVTGQETQYF. The DNA for the CDR3 is TGTGCCAGCAGACCCCCCTTCAGGGTGACGGGCCAAGAGACCCAGTACTTC.

This clonotype has a count of ten or more. The chain is built from TRBV20-1 and TRBJ2-2; a weak D match, TRBD2 (6 bases). V gave up 0 bases and J gave up 0 bases, with 14 bases separating them. Per germline, CDR1 DFQATT and CDR2 SNEGSKA (reference sequence). The CDR3 has 17 residues. As DNA, the CDR3 is TGCAGTGCTAGAGATCGGGGGAAAGGTTCGAACACCGGGGAGCTGTTTTTT. Protein sequence: CSARDRGKGSNTGELFF.

This clonotype was recorded many times. CDR3 amino acids: CASSPGLAGGNEQFF. The CDR3 region has the DNA TGTGCCAGCAGCCCAGGACTAGCGGGGGGCAATGAGCAGTTCTTC. The rearrangement links TRBV7-3 to TRBJ2-1; 14 positions agree with TRBD2. The junction had 3 bases not matched to a gene; V was cut back by 5 bases and J by 6 bases. CDR1 is SGHTA, CDR2 FQGTGA, per germline. The CDR3 covers 15 residues.

This clonotype was seen many times. This sequence joins TRBV7-2 and TRBJ1-2; 8 nucleotides match TRBD1. J was trimmed by 7 bases and V by 6 bases; bases with no gene match: 4. The germline V gene has CDR1 SGHTA and CDR2 FQGNSA. This CDR3 contains 12 residues. The DNA for the CDR3 is TGTGCCAGCAGTGGACAGGGACGTGGCTACACCTTC. It specifies CASSGQGRGYTF. Supplemented by reference TRBV7-2 and TRBJ1-2, the full variable domain reads GAGVSQSPSNKVTEKGKDVELRCDPISGHTALYWYRQSLGQGLEFLIYFQGNSAPDKSGLPSDRFSAERTGGSVSTLTIQRTQQEDSAVYLCASSGQGRGYTFGSGTRLTVV.

In its sample, this clonotype was seen many times. The rearrangement uses TRBV20-1 and TRBJ1-4, with 7 nucleotides matching TRBD1. Germline trimming cut 6 bases from V and 5 bases from J; bases unmatched to any gene: 9. This CDR3 spans 14 amino acids. Germline CDR1 and CDR2: DFQATT and SNEGSKA (reference sequence). The CDR3 region has the DNA TGCAGTGCCGATGCTGGGACAGTGAATGAAAAACTGTTTTTT. Translating gives CSADAGTVNEKLFF.

Ten or more counts support this clonotype. The rearrangement links TRBV5-1 to TRBJ2-7, with TRBD1 matching over 7 bases. After removal of 4 bases from V and 5 bases from J, the junction contained 3 bases not matched to a gene. From germline, CDR1 is SGHRS and CDR2 YFSETQ. The CDR3 length is 12 residues. CDR3 protein: CASSPDRDEQYF. Here the CDR3 DNA reads TGCGCCAGCAGCCCCGACAGGGACGAGCAGTACTTC.

This clonotype has at least ten counts. V and J are TRBV7-3 and TRBJ2-1, with 8 bases identical to TRBD2. V shed 2 bases and J 4 bases; nucleotides not matched to a gene: 10. Germline V CDR1 and CDR2: SGHTA, FQGTGA. CDR3 size: 17 residues. CDR3 nucleotides: TGTGCCAGCAGCTTATATAGGCTAGCGGGTTCTTACAATGAGCAGTTCTTC. Its protein is CASSLYRLAGSYNEQFF.

Ten or more counts support this clonotype. The V and J genes are TRBV7-2 and TRBJ1-3, with no clear D. This CDR3 is 16 amino acids long. V lost 1 base, J lost 0 bases, and 10 bases lay in between. Germline V gene data show CDR1 as SGHTA and CDR2 as FQGNSA. Here the CDR3 reads CASSLVGAPSGNTIYF. In DNA, the CDR3 is TGTGCCAGCAGCTTAGTTGGAGCTCCCTCTGGAAACACCATATATTTT.

This clonotype was seen at least ten times. The chain combines TRBV12-3 or TRBV12-4 with TRBJ1-5; the D gene is possibly TRBD1 (5 bases). The CDR3 has 14 amino acids. V lost 3 bases to trimming and J lost 2 bases, with 8 bases between them. CDR3 sequence: CASSFSGGNQPQHF. The CDR3 DNA reads TGTGCCAGCAGTTTTTCGGGGGGCAATCAGCCCCAGCATTTT.